This T cell receptor (beta chain) was obtained from a study of PD-L1 blockade in urothelial cancer. The germline V gene has CDR1 SEHNR and CDR2 FQNEAQ (reference sequence). V shed 3 bases and J shed 7 bases, with 7 bases lying between them. This CDR3 comprises 12 residues. TCRdb's table, derived via immunoSEQ multiplex PCR, lists solely in-frame clones and lacks some. This table holds 20,000 to 25,000 clones, around 91% found once. The clonotype comes from a woman aged 55 to 70 with urothelial cancer. Sequenced here: PBMCs, sampled around atezolizumab (anti-PD-L1) treatment. The V and J genes are TRBV7-9 and TRBJ2-1, with D hard to call. The DNA for the CDR3 is TGTGCCAGCAGCTTTTCCCTGAATGAGCAGTTCTTC. The encoded protein is CASSFSLNEQFF.